This T cell receptor beta chain was documented in a study of blood T cell repertoires in COVID-19. Study overall: From T cells, B-cell-depleted T cells, or PBMCs came the material, which was cDNA or gDNA.

The CDR3 has 19 amino acids. The germline V gene encodes CDR1 SGDLS and CDR2 YYNGEE. The V and J ends lost 0 bases and 1 base, in that order; junction bases with no gene match: 14. TCRdb keeps only in-frame clones here, not all; method: immunoSEQ multiplex PCR. The sample consists of 62,000 or so clones, 70% to 90% of them appearing once. Participants spanned ages about 18 to 95 years and resided in over 20 US areas. This chain joins TRBV9 and TRBJ2-7; 9 nucleotides align to TRBD1. The sequence came from a woman aged 40 to 55 with acute COVID-19. Sequenced sample: PBMCs or T cells enriched from blood (not recorded which). CDR3 nucleotide sequence: TGTGCCAGCAGCGTAGCTCCTGTTCCGGGACAGGGCTTTTCCTACGAGCAGTACTTC. As protein: CASSVAPVPGQGFSYEQYF.